This is a list of T cell receptor beta chains from one sample in a study of shared clonotypes between healthy human individuals. Profiled with immunoSEQ multiplex PCR; TCRdb holds only in-frame clones, not every one. The data hold about 980,000 clones, with over 60% observed a single time. Sequencing was performed on memory CD4+ T cells sorted from blood. All receptors come from a man between 18 and 35 years old in good health. CDR3s include the opening cysteine and the closing phenylalanine or tryptophan. The D gene is left open where the match is weak. Clone size is stated in some rows and not others, as once, few, many or a class when expanded.

V: TRBV11-2; size: NA; D: TRBD1; J: TRBJ2-7; DNA: TGTGCCAGCAGCGACGGACAGGGGCCCACCTACGAGCAGTACTTC; CDR3: CASSDGQGPTYEQYF
V: TRBV19; size: NA; D: NA; J: TRBJ1-5; DNA: TGTGCCAGCGGAACAGGGAATTTCGGCAATCAGCCCCAGCATTTT; CDR3: CASGTGNFGNQPQHF
V: TRBV6-1; size: NA; D: TRBD1; J: TRBJ2-7; DNA: TGTGCCAGCGGCAGGACAGGGGGCCCCTACGAGCAGTACTTC; CDR3: CASGRTGGPYEQYF
V: TRBV5-1; size: NA; D: NA; J: TRBJ2-3; DNA: TGCGCCAGCAGGGAGTCGGAGACAGATACGCAGTATTTT; CDR3: CASRESETDTQYF
V: TRBV5-1; size: many; D: NA; J: TRBJ1-1; DNA: TGCGCCAGCAGCTTACAGAGTTTGAACACTGAAGCTTTCTTT; CDR3: CASSLQSLNTEAFF
V: TRBV7-9; size: NA; D: NA; J: TRBJ2-7; DNA: TGTGCCAGCAGCCTTTGGGACTTACTCTCCTACGAGCAGTACTTC; CDR3: CASSLWDLLSYEQYF
V: TRBV6-1; size: NA; D: NA; J: TRBJ1-6; DNA: TGTGCCAGCAGTGAAACTGGGCCTAATTCACCCCTCCACTTT; CDR3: CASSETGPNSPLHF
V: TRBV2; size: NA; D: NA; J: TRBJ1-1; DNA: TGTGCCAGCAGTGAAGCGGGAGGGGGTAGGGTCACTGAAGCTTTCTTT; CDR3: CASSEAGGGRVTEAFF
V: TRBV27; size: once; D: TRBD2; J: TRBJ2-3; DNA: TGTGCCAGCGGGAAACTAGCGGGAGGAACAGATACGCAGTATTTT; CDR3: CASGKLAGGTDTQYF
V: TRBV6-1; size: NA; D: TRBD2; J: TRBJ2-3; DNA: TGTGCCAGCCAGCGGGACCCATCTGGAGGTACGCAGTATTTT; CDR3: CASQRDPSGGTQYF
V: TRBV18; size: NA; D: NA; J: TRBJ1-3; DNA: TGTGCCAGCTCACCTCAGACGCCGAGCTCTGGAAACACCATATATTTT; CDR3: CASSPQTPSSGNTIYF
V: TRBV19; size: NA; D: NA; J: TRBJ1-4; DNA: TGTGCCAGTAGTATAGTCGCAGGCAATAATGAAAAACTGTTTTTT; CDR3: CASSIVAGNNEKLFF
V: TRBV9; size: NA; D: NA; J: TRBJ1-3; DNA: TGTGCCAGCAGCGCCCGAGGGGCCCCCTCTGGAAACACCATATATTTT; CDR3: CASSARGAPSGNTIYF
V: TRBV6-5; size: NA; D: NA; J: TRBJ1-1; DNA: TGTGCCAGCAGTTATGGCCTGACCGGGCACACTGAAGCTTTCTTT; CDR3: CASSYGLTGHTEAFF
V: TRBV5-4; size: once; D: NA; J: TRBJ2-3; DNA: TGTGCCAGCAGCTCGAGTCGGGGACTCTCATGGGATACGCAGTATTTT; CDR3: CASSSSRGLSWDTQYF
V: TRBV23-1; size: NA; D: NA; J: TRBJ1-5; DNA: TGCGCCAGCAGTCAATCGTCTTGGGGCTCGGCAGGTGGCAATCAGCCCCAGCATTTT; CDR3: CASSQSSWGSAGGNQPQHF
V: TRBV2; size: few; D: TRBD2; J: TRBJ2-1; DNA: TGTGCCAGCATGGGCGGGGGGGATTACAATGAGCAGTTCTTC; CDR3: CASMGGGDYNEQFF
V: TRBV5-1; size: NA; D: NA; J: TRBJ1-1; DNA: TGCGCCAGCAGCTTGGAAAAGTCTCCGTCCGCTTTCTTT; CDR3: CASSLEKSPSAFF
V: TRBV6-6; size: NA; D: NA; J: TRBJ2-3; DNA: TGTGCCAGCAGTGGAACTAGCTGGGGCACAGATACGCAGTATTTT; CDR3: CASSGTSWGTDTQYF
V: TRBV6-1; size: NA; D: NA; J: TRBJ2-7; DNA: TGTGCCAGCAGAGTCCAATTGGGCTCCTACGAGCAGTACTTC; CDR3: CASRVQLGSYEQYF
V: TRBV21-1; size: NA; D: NA; J: TRBJ1-5; DNA: TGTGCCAGTCCATTAAGCCCCTCCCAGACAGGGGGCGATAGGGATAGCAATCAGCCCCAGCATTTT; CDR3: CASPLSPSQTGGDRDSNQPQHF
V: TRBV29-1; size: many; D: NA; J: TRBJ1-2; DNA: TGCAGCGTTGACCAGGGCCTAAAGGGTGGCTACACCTTC; CDR3: CSVDQGLKGGYTF